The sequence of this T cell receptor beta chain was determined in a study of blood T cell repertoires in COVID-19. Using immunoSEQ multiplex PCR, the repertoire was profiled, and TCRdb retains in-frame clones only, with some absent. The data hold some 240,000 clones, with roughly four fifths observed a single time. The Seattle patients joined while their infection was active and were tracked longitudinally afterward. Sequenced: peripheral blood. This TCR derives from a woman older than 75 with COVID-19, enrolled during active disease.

The CDR3 DNA reads TGTGCCAGCAGCCTGGACTATTATGGCTACACCTTC. Translating gives CASSLDYYGYTF. This sequence joins TRBV6-6 and TRBJ1-2; D is unclear. The V end was cut by 6 bases, the J end by 5 bases, with 10 bases between. The CDR3 consists of 12 residues. CDR1 is MNHNY and CDR2 is SVGAGI in the germline V gene (reference sequence).